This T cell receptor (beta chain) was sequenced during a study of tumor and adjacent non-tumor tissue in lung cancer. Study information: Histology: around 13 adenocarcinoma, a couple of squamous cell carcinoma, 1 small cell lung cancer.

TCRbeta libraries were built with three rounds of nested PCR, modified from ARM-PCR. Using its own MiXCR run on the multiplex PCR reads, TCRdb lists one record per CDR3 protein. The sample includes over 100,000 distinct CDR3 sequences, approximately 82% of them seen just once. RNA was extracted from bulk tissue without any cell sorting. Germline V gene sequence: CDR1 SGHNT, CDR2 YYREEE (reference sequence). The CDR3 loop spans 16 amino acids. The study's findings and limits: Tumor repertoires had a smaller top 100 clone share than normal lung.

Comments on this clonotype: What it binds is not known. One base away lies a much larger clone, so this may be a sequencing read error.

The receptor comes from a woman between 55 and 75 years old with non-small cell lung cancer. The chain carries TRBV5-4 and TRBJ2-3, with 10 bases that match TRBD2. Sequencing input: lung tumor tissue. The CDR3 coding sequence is TGTGGCAGCAGCTGGACTAGCGGTCTTCGCACAGATACGCAGTATTTT. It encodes CGSSWTSGLRTDTQYF.